This T cell receptor (beta chain) was recorded in a study of blood T cell repertoires in COVID-19. Study background: Donors in the United States, Italy and Spain gave samples during acute or convalescent COVID-19.

The CDR3 contains 12 residues. Germline CDR1 LNHDA, CDR2 SQIVND (reference sequence). With 3 bases removed from V and 7 bases from J, the gap between germline ends came to 9 bases. The data were produced by immunoSEQ multiplex PCR, yet TCRdb's version contains in-frame clones alone and is incomplete. In the table there are under 95,000 clones, 88% of which are singletons. Sequenced: peripheral blood. This receptor was taken from a human donor in a cohort sampled during active COVID-19. The chain employs TRBV19 and TRBJ1-2; no clear D. For the CDR3, the DNA is TGTGCCAGTAGTATCCGACTCCTTGGCTACACCTTC. The encoded protein is CASSIRLLGYTF.